This is a list of T cell receptor beta chains from one sample in a study of cytomegalovirus exposure and HLA in healthy donors. Assay used: immunoSEQ multiplex PCR; TCRdb lists only in-frame clones, some missing. The sample includes some 250,000 clones, 70% to 90% of them seen just once. Input material: PBMCs. These receptors originate from a woman aged 60-75 years in good health and CMV-seropositive. Both conserved end residues are part of each CDR3. Fields, in order: J gene, clone size, D gene, V gene, CDR3 protein, CDR3 DNA. The D gene is left open where the match is weak. A clone size is listed for some rows: how often the clone was seen (once, few, many), or a class if it is expanded.

J gene: TRBJ1-3
clone size: .
D gene: TRBD1
V gene: TRBV9
CDR3 protein: CASSVDRASGNTIYF
CDR3 DNA: TGTGCCAGCAGCGTGGACAGGGCCTCTGGAAACACCATATATTTT

J gene: TRBJ2-7
clone size: few
D gene: .
V gene: TRBV11-2
CDR3 protein: CASSFTIIYEQYF
CDR3 DNA: TGTGCCAGCAGCTTTACTATAATCTACGAGCAGTACTTC

J gene: TRBJ2-1
clone size: .
D gene: .
V gene: TRBV5-1
CDR3 protein: CASTASGGGGQFF
CDR3 DNA: TGCGCCAGCACGGCTAGCGGAGGGGGGGGTCAGTTCTTC

J gene: TRBJ2-1
clone size: .
D gene: TRBD1
V gene: TRBV9
CDR3 protein: CASSSRTGKSYNEQFF
CDR3 DNA: TGTGCCAGCAGCTCAAGGACAGGGAAATCCTACAATGAGCAGTTCTTC

J gene: TRBJ2-7
clone size: .
D gene: .
V gene: TRBV29-1
CDR3 protein: CSGGAGSGSYEQYF
CDR3 DNA: TGCAGCGGAGGGGCGGGTAGCGGATCCTACGAGCAGTACTTC

J gene: TRBJ2-7
clone size: .
D gene: TRBD1
V gene: TRBV27
CDR3 protein: CASSSVGGAYEQYF
CDR3 DNA: TGTGCCAGCAGTTCGGTAGGGGGCGCGTACGAGCAGTACTTC

J gene: TRBJ1-1
clone size: .
D gene: TRBD1
V gene: TRBV29-1
CDR3 protein: CSVARTGSEAFF
CDR3 DNA: TGCAGCGTTGCGCGGACAGGATCCGAAGCTTTCTTT

J gene: TRBJ1-6
clone size: .
D gene: .
V gene: TRBV27
CDR3 protein: CASSLARTAYNSPLHF
CDR3 DNA: TGTGCCAGCAGTTTAGCCCGGACAGCCTATAATTCACCCCTCCACTTT

J gene: TRBJ1-2
clone size: .
D gene: TRBD1
V gene: TRBV5-1
CDR3 protein: CASSLGDRAVGYTF
CDR3 DNA: TGCGCCAGCAGCTTGGGGGACAGGGCTGTCGGCTACACCTTC

J gene: TRBJ2-3
clone size: few
D gene: .
V gene: TRBV27
CDR3 protein: CASSLLRVADTQYF
CDR3 DNA: TGTGCCAGCAGTCTCCTACGGGTGGCAGATACGCAGTATTTT

J gene: TRBJ1-1
clone size: .
D gene: .
V gene: TRBV9
CDR3 protein: CASSVAGGEAFF
CDR3 DNA: TGTGCCAGCAGCGTAGCTGGGGGGGAGGCTTTCTTT

J gene: TRBJ1-2
clone size: .
D gene: .
V gene: TRBV5-5
CDR3 protein: CASSFSGAYYGYTF
CDR3 DNA: TGTGCCAGCAGCTTTTCAGGGGCCTACTATGGCTACACCTTC

J gene: TRBJ1-1
clone size: medium-sized
D gene: TRBD1
V gene: TRBV28
CDR3 protein: CASSFYRDRGTEAFF
CDR3 DNA: TGTGCCAGCAGTTTTTACCGGGACAGGGGAACTGAAGCTTTCTTT

J gene: TRBJ2-3
clone size: .
D gene: TRBD2
V gene: TRBV5-1
CDR3 protein: CASSLETSGRATDTQYF
CDR3 DNA: TGCGCCAGCAGCTTGGAGACTAGCGGGAGGGCCACAGATACGCAGTATTTT

J gene: TRBJ1-1
clone size: .
D gene: .
V gene: TRBV4-1
CDR3 protein: CASSHPTGSRAEAFF
CDR3 DNA: TGCGCCAGCAGCCACCCTACAGGGAGTAGGGCTGAAGCTTTCTTT

J gene: TRBJ2-7
clone size: .
D gene: .
V gene: TRBV6-5
CDR3 protein: CASFNLVSYEQYF
CDR3 DNA: TGTGCCAGCTTCAACTTGGTTTCCTACGAGCAGTACTTC

J gene: TRBJ2-2
clone size: .
D gene: .
V gene: TRBV5-1
CDR3 protein: CASSEYRQDGELFF
CDR3 DNA: TGCGCCAGCAGCGAATATAGACAGGACGGGGAGCTGTTTTTT

J gene: TRBJ2-7
clone size: .
D gene: TRBD1
V gene: TRBV28
CDR3 protein: CASTPPGQGALFGEQYF
CDR3 DNA: TGTGCCAGCACTCCTCCGGGACAGGGGGCGCTTTTCGGCGAGCAGTACTTC

J gene: TRBJ2-7
clone size: .
D gene: TRBD1
V gene: TRBV28
CDR3 protein: CATGQGGYEQYF
CDR3 DNA: TGTGCCACCGGACAGGGAGGCTACGAGCAGTACTTC

J gene: TRBJ2-1
clone size: .
D gene: .
V gene: TRBV7-2
CDR3 protein: CASSSPLWAEQFF
CDR3 DNA: TGTGCCAGCAGCTCACCCCTCTGGGCTGAGCAGTTCTTC

J gene: TRBJ2-3
clone size: .
D gene: TRBD1
V gene: TRBV5-4
CDR3 protein: CASSRTGATDTQYF
CDR3 DNA: TGTGCCAGCAGCCGGACAGGGGCCACAGATACGCAGTATTTT

J gene: TRBJ2-5
clone size: .
D gene: TRBD2
V gene: TRBV14
CDR3 protein: CASSPRRLAGVLTAQYF
CDR3 DNA: TGTGCCAGCAGCCCGCGGAGGCTAGCGGGAGTACTGACGGCCCAGTACTTC

J gene: TRBJ1-5
clone size: few
D gene: TRBD1
V gene: TRBV25-1
CDR3 protein: CASSAGQGFGQPQHF
CDR3 DNA: TGTGCCAGCAGTGCGGGACAGGGGTTTGGTCAGCCCCAGCATTTT

J gene: TRBJ1-4
clone size: .
D gene: TRBD1
V gene: TRBV6-5
CDR3 protein: CASSLAGGTREKLFF
CDR3 DNA: TGTGCCAGCAGTCTTGCAGGGGGAACTCGGGAAAAACTGTTTTTT

J gene: TRBJ2-1
clone size: .
D gene: TRBD2
V gene: TRBV30
CDR3 protein: CAWSVIGLAAYNEQFF
CDR3 DNA: TGTGCCTGGAGTGTAATTGGGCTAGCGGCTTACAATGAGCAGTTCTTC

J gene: TRBJ1-1
clone size: .
D gene: .
V gene: TRBV5-1
CDR3 protein: CASSLEEGLKGTEAFF
CDR3 DNA: TGCGCCAGCAGCTTGGAGGAGGGCCTAAAAGGTACTGAAGCTTTCTTT

J gene: TRBJ2-1
clone size: .
D gene: .
V gene: TRBV5-1
CDR3 protein: CTSSPERLGEQFF
CDR3 DNA: TGCACCAGCAGCCCTGAGAGGTTGGGTGAGCAGTTCTTC

J gene: TRBJ2-1
clone size: .
D gene: TRBD2
V gene: TRBV13
CDR3 protein: CASSYEGTSGRNEQFF
CDR3 DNA: TGTGCCAGCAGCTACGAAGGGACTAGCGGGAGGAATGAGCAGTTCTTC

J gene: TRBJ1-3
clone size: .
D gene: .
V gene: TRBV28
CDR3 protein: CASSLGGVGNTIYF
CDR3 DNA: TGTGCCAGCAGTTTAGGAGGGGTTGGAAACACCATATATTTT

J gene: TRBJ1-6
clone size: few
D gene: .
V gene: TRBV6-5
CDR3 protein: CASGQGGSPLHF
CDR3 DNA: TGTGCCAGCGGCCAGGGTGGTTCACCCCTCCACTTT

J gene: TRBJ2-5
clone size: .
D gene: .
V gene: TRBV27
CDR3 protein: CASSPDFFREEETQYF
CDR3 DNA: TGTGCCAGCAGTCCTGACTTCTTTAGGGAGGAAGAGACCCAGTACTTC

J gene: TRBJ2-1
clone size: few
D gene: .
V gene: TRBV7-9
CDR3 protein: CASSLDPTGSYNEQFF
CDR3 DNA: TGTGCCAGCAGCTTAGATCCGACAGGTTCCTACAATGAGCAGTTCTTC

J gene: TRBJ2-7
clone size: .
D gene: TRBD1
V gene: TRBV4-1
CDR3 protein: CASRDRVQSYEQYF
CDR3 DNA: TGCGCCAGCAGGGACAGGGTTCAAAGCTACGAGCAGTACTTC

J gene: TRBJ2-1
clone size: few
D gene: TRBD2
V gene: TRBV5-1
CDR3 protein: CASSSRLAGDGEQFF
CDR3 DNA: TGCGCCAGCAGCTCCCGACTAGCGGGAGACGGTGAGCAGTTCTTC

J gene: TRBJ2-3
clone size: once
D gene: TRBD2
V gene: TRBV30
CDR3 protein: CAWRGGTSGNADTQYF
CDR3 DNA: TGTGCCTGGAGAGGGGGGACTAGCGGGAACGCAGATACGCAGTATTTT

J gene: TRBJ1-4
clone size: .
D gene: TRBD1
V gene: TRBV15
CDR3 protein: CATSITRDRVGEKLFF
CDR3 DNA: TGTGCCACCAGCATTACTCGGGACAGAGTTGGTGAAAAACTGTTTTTT

J gene: TRBJ1-1
clone size: .
D gene: .
V gene: TRBV28
CDR3 protein: CASRVNTEAFF
CDR3 DNA: TGTGCCAGCCGGGTGAACACTGAAGCTTTCTTT

J gene: TRBJ2-3
clone size: .
D gene: .
V gene: TRBV4-1
CDR3 protein: CASSQESSTDTQYF
CDR3 DNA: TGCGCCAGCAGCCAAGAGTCTAGCACAGATACGCAGTATTTT

J gene: TRBJ2-7
clone size: .
D gene: TRBD1
V gene: TRBV2
CDR3 protein: CASSRGQGTEQYF
CDR3 DNA: TGTGCCAGCAGCCGAGGACAGGGGACGGAGCAGTACTTC

J gene: TRBJ1-3
clone size: .
D gene: .
V gene: TRBV6-4
CDR3 protein: CASRGNTIYF
CDR3 DNA: TGTGCCAGCCGGGGAAACACCATATATTTT

J gene: TRBJ1-2
clone size: .
D gene: .
V gene: TRBV5-1
CDR3 protein: CASRQDPEWGYTF
CDR3 DNA: TGCGCCAGCAGACAGGACCCCGAGTGGGGCTACACCTTC

J gene: TRBJ1-1
clone size: .
D gene: TRBD1
V gene: TRBV7-9
CDR3 protein: CSSSPLDRGEVSNTEAFF
CDR3 DNA: TGTTCCAGCAGCCCATTGGACAGGGGGGAAGTGTCGAACACTGAAGCTTTCTTT

J gene: TRBJ2-5
clone size: .
D gene: .
V gene: TRBV4-1
CDR3 protein: CASSQDYSEETQYF
CDR3 DNA: TGCGCCAGCAGCCAAGATTACTCCGAGGAGACCCAGTACTTC

J gene: TRBJ2-7
clone size: .
D gene: TRBD1
V gene: TRBV19
CDR3 protein: CASSISSRDRIYEQYF
CDR3 DNA: TGTGCCAGTAGTATATCATCCCGGGACAGGATATACGAGCAGTACTTC

J gene: TRBJ1-2
clone size: .
D gene: .
V gene: TRBV6-1
CDR3 protein: CASSDYVYGYTF
CDR3 DNA: TGTGCCAGCAGTGATTATGTCTATGGCTACACCTTC

J gene: TRBJ2-7
clone size: .
D gene: TRBD2
V gene: TRBV18
CDR3 protein: CASSPTTLAGRAYEQYF
CDR3 DNA: TGTGCCAGCTCACCAACAACACTAGCGGGAAGGGCCTACGAGCAGTACTTC

J gene: TRBJ1-2
clone size: .
D gene: TRBD1
V gene: TRBV5-1
CDR3 protein: CASTTGANYGYTF
CDR3 DNA: TGCGCCAGCACAACAGGGGCTAACTATGGCTACACCTTC

J gene: TRBJ2-5
clone size: few
D gene: TRBD2
V gene: TRBV19
CDR3 protein: CASSIVGGGMKETQYF
CDR3 DNA: TGTGCCAGTAGTATAGTTGGGGGGGGGATGAAAGAGACCCAGTACTTC

J gene: TRBJ1-3
clone size: .
D gene: .
V gene: TRBV28
CDR3 protein: CASSPPKIQGWGGNTIYF
CDR3 DNA: TGTGCCAGCAGCCCCCCCAAAATACAGGGCTGGGGGGGAAACACCATATATTTT

J gene: TRBJ1-4
clone size: .
D gene: .
V gene: TRBV25-1
CDR3 protein: CASRGGRNEKLFF
CDR3 DNA: TGTGCCAGCAGGGGGGGACGTAATGAAAAACTGTTTTTT

J gene: TRBJ1-5
clone size: few
D gene: TRBD1
V gene: TRBV5-1
CDR3 protein: CASSPLLTGGIQPQHF
CDR3 DNA: TGCGCCAGCAGCCCCCTCCTGACAGGGGGAATTCAGCCCCAGCATTTT

J gene: TRBJ1-1
clone size: .
D gene: TRBD1
V gene: TRBV5-1
CDR3 protein: CASSLPTGTMNTEAFF
CDR3 DNA: TGCGCCAGCAGCCTACCGACAGGGACCATGAACACTGAAGCTTTCTTT

J gene: TRBJ1-1
clone size: once
D gene: .
V gene: TRBV9
CDR3 protein: CASSVEGGSTEAFF
CDR3 DNA: TGTGCCAGCAGCGTAGAAGGAGGGTCCACTGAAGCTTTCTTT